Below, 9 T cell receptor beta chains from the same sample are listed, as sequenced in a study of T cells in localized non-small cell lung cancer. This table comes from immunoSEQ multiplex PCR, and its TCRdb copy is limited to in-frame clones, with some not included. The data contain 20,000 to 30,000 clones, 70% to 90% of them singletons. The sample consisted of peripheral blood, taken before any cancer treatment. The receptors were sampled from an older male donor with stage II squamous cell lung carcinoma.

The V call is TRBV7-6, the J call TRBJ2-7; D may be TRBD1 (5 bases). Germline V gives CDR1 SGHVS, CDR2 FNYEAQ. V lost 5 bases and J lost 0, with 8 bases in between. The CDR3 consists of 13 residues. The CDR3 sequence is CASSRDSSYEQYF. As DNA, the CDR3 is TGTGCCAGCAGCCGCGACAGCTCCTACGAGCAGTACTTC. The full variable domain, completed using reference TRBV7-6 and TRBJ2-7, is GAGVSQSPRYKVTKRGQDVALRCDPISGHVSLYWYRQALGQGPEFLTYFNYEAQQDKSGLPNDRFSAERPEGSISTLTIQRTEQRDSAMYRCASSRDSSYEQYFGPGTRLTVT.

The V call is TRBV9, the J call TRBJ1-1; D ambiguous. This CDR3 comprises 14 residues. Trimming pared 0 bases from V and 1 base from J, leaving 7 bases between. Germline assignment: CDR1 SGDLS and CDR2 YYNGEE. The CDR3 DNA follows: TGTGCCAGCAGCGTAGGTCCGAGGAACACTGAAGCTTTCTTT. Amino acids: CASSVGPRNTEAFF.

V and J are TRBV18 and TRBJ1-5; tentatively, D is TRBD1 (5 bases). Germline CDR1 reads KGHSH; CDR2 reads LQKENI. The CDR3 is 17 amino acids. The V end lost 6 bases, the J end lost 4 bases, and 22 bases lay between the germline ends. The CDR3 sequence: CASSEGPPAVINQPQHF. CDR3 DNA: TGTGCCAGCTCTGAGGGACCTCCGGCGGTGATTAATCAGCCCCAGCATTTT.

This clone was detected only a few times. The chain is built from TRBV4-2 and TRBJ1-1; unclear D gene. CDR1 and CDR2 (germline): LGHNA, YNFKEQ. Trimming removed 3 bases from V and 0 bases from J, with 8 bases in between. CDR3 length: 14 amino acids. The CDR3 here is CASSQRDVNTEAFF. CDR3 nucleotides: TGTGCCAGCAGCCAGCGAGACGTGAACACTGAAGCTTTCTTT.

This chain connects TRBV7-9 to TRBJ2-4, with a tentative D call TRBD1 (5 bases). V dropped 4 bases and J dropped 2 bases, with 6 bases sitting between them. Germline values: CDR1 SEHNR, CDR2 FQNEAQ (reference sequence). CDR3 length: 13 amino acids. The CDR3 sequence: CASSSDTKNIQYF. The CDR3, as DNA: TGTGCCAGCAGCTCGGACACCAAAAACATTCAGTACTTC.

The J gene is TRBJ2-4, the V gene TRBV11-3, with D possibly TRBD1 on 7 matching bases. Trimming removed 5 bases from V and 8 bases from J, with 16 bases in between. The CDR3 consists of 14 residues. Per the germline V gene, CDR1 is SGHNT and CDR2 is YENEEA. CDR3 sequence: CASSPGGTDDIQYF. CDR3 coding DNA: TGTGCCAGCAGCCCAGGGGGGACAGACGACATTCAGTACTTC.

The V and J genes are TRBV2 and TRBJ2-1, with D uncertain. CDR3 length: 12 amino acids. Trimming left V 1 base short and J 10 bases short, with 8 bases between. Germline V gives CDR1 SNHLY, CDR2 FYNNEI. The CDR3 sequence is CASSEVGPEQFF. Written as DNA, the CDR3 is TGTGCCAGCAGTGAAGTAGGGCCGGAGCAGTTCTTC.

V usage is TRBV19 and J usage is TRBJ1-2; TRBD1 is a possible D gene (6 bases). V lost 7 bases, J lost 5 bases, and 20 bases lay in between. The CDR3 is 15 residues long. Germline CDR1 reads LNHDA; CDR2 reads SQIVND (reference sequence). CDR3 sequence: CASKESTGDMYGYTF. The CDR3 DNA reads TGTGCCAGTAAGGAGTCGACAGGTGATATGTATGGCTACACCTTC.

V and J are TRBV6-4 and TRBJ2-2, with 11 bases lining up with TRBD2. V shed 4 bases and J 3 bases; nucleotides not matched to a gene: 4. Germline CDR1 and CDR2: MRHNA and SNTAGT. The CDR3 runs 16 residues. CDR3 amino acids: CASSVLAGAYTGELFF. The CDR3 DNA reads as TGTGCCAGCAGTGTACTAGCGGGGGCGTACACCGGGGAGCTGTTTTTT.